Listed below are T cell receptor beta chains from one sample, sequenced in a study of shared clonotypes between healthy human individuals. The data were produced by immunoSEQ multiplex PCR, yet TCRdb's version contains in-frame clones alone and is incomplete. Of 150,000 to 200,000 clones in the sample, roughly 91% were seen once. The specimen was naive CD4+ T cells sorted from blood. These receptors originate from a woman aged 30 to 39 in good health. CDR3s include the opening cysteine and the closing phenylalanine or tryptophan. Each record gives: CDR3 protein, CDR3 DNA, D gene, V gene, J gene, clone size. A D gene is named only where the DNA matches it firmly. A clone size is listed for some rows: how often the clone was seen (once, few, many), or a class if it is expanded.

CDR3aa: CASSPDPPTEEQYF
CDR3nt: TGTGCCAGCAGCCCAGATCCTCCCACTGAAGAGCAGTACTTC
d_gene: NA
v_gene: TRBV5-6
j_gene: TRBJ2-7
abundance: few

CDR3aa: CASSPRSKVYGYTF
CDR3nt: TGTGCCAGCAGCCCCCGTTCGAAGGTCTATGGCTACACCTTC
d_gene: NA
v_gene: TRBV9
j_gene: TRBJ1-2
abundance: NA

CDR3aa: CASGRAVGDTQYF
CDR3nt: TGTGCCAGTGGGCGGGCCGTGGGGGATACGCAGTATTTT
d_gene: NA
v_gene: TRBV2
j_gene: TRBJ2-3
abundance: NA

CDR3aa: CASSTTGRNTGELFF
CDR3nt: TGTGCCAGCAGTACAACCGGGAGAAACACCGGGGAGCTGTTTTTT
d_gene: NA
v_gene: TRBV28
j_gene: TRBJ2-2
abundance: once

CDR3aa: CASRVYSGQGSGYTF
CDR3nt: TGTGCCAGCAGAGTTTATTCTGGCCAGGGATCTGGCTACACCTTC
d_gene: NA
v_gene: TRBV28
j_gene: TRBJ1-2
abundance: NA

CDR3aa: CASSVRDYNEQFF
CDR3nt: TGTGCCAGCTCGGTCCGGGACTACAATGAGCAGTTCTTC
d_gene: NA
v_gene: TRBV18
j_gene: TRBJ2-1
abundance: once

CDR3aa: CASSQGGELETQYF
CDR3nt: TGTGCCAGCAGTCAAGGGGGGGAGCTGGAGACCCAGTACTTC
d_gene: NA
v_gene: TRBV7-3
j_gene: TRBJ2-5
abundance: once

CDR3aa: CASSSDRYNEQFF
CDR3nt: TGCGCCAGCAGCTCGGACCGGTACAATGAGCAGTTCTTC
d_gene: NA
v_gene: TRBV5-1
j_gene: TRBJ2-1
abundance: NA

CDR3aa: CASSVSTGRVTEAFF
CDR3nt: TGTGCCAGCAGCGTATCTACAGGTCGAGTCACTGAAGCTTTCTTT
d_gene: NA
v_gene: TRBV9
j_gene: TRBJ1-1
abundance: NA

CDR3aa: CSVGGTLADSSYNEQFF
CDR3nt: TGCAGCGTTGGGGGGACGCTAGCGGATAGCTCCTACAATGAGCAGTTCTTC
d_gene: TRBD2
v_gene: TRBV29-1
j_gene: TRBJ2-1
abundance: NA

CDR3aa: CASSGGRVSPIWRGNTIYF
CDR3nt: TGTGCCAGCAGTGGAGGTCGGGTTAGCCCCATATGGCGTGGAAACACCATATATTTT
d_gene: NA
v_gene: TRBV27
j_gene: TRBJ1-3
abundance: NA

CDR3aa: CASSLIDRGPNTGPYEQYF
CDR3nt: TGTGCCAGCAGCTTAATCGATAGGGGTCCGAATACGGGCCCCTACGAGCAGTACTTC
d_gene: NA
v_gene: TRBV13
j_gene: TRBJ2-7
abundance: NA

CDR3aa: CASSLAGTGNQPQHF
CDR3nt: TGTGCCAGCAGCTTAGCCGGGACAGGCAATCAGCCCCAGCATTTT
d_gene: TRBD1
v_gene: TRBV7-9
j_gene: TRBJ1-5
abundance: NA

CDR3aa: CASSFDRGNYEQYF
CDR3nt: TGTGCCAGCAGCTTCGACAGGGGAAACTACGAGCAGTACTTC
d_gene: TRBD1
v_gene: TRBV27
j_gene: TRBJ2-7
abundance: NA

CDR3aa: CASSIGQNPSYEQYF
CDR3nt: TGTGCCAGTAGTATCGGACAGAACCCTTCCTACGAGCAGTACTTC
d_gene: NA
v_gene: TRBV19
j_gene: TRBJ2-7
abundance: once

CDR3aa: CASSAGDTDTQYF
CDR3nt: TGCGCCAGCTCGGCGGGGGACACAGATACGCAGTATTTT
d_gene: TRBD2
v_gene: TRBV10-1
j_gene: TRBJ2-3
abundance: NA

CDR3aa: CASSYGRDGTYEQYF
CDR3nt: TGTGCCAGCAGTTACGGGAGGGACGGGACCTACGAGCAGTACTTC
d_gene: TRBD2
v_gene: TRBV6-5
j_gene: TRBJ2-7
abundance: NA

CDR3aa: CASSERTSGANVLTF
CDR3nt: TGTGCCAGCAGTGAACGCACCTCTGGGGCCAACGTCCTGACTTTC
d_gene: NA
v_gene: TRBV25-1
j_gene: TRBJ2-6
abundance: NA

CDR3aa: CASSLRTRGWQGYTF
CDR3nt: TGTGCCAGCAGTTTACGGACCCGGGGTTGGCAAGGCTACACCTTC
d_gene: NA
v_gene: TRBV27
j_gene: TRBJ1-2
abundance: NA

CDR3aa: CASSGGSGANVLTF
CDR3nt: TGTGCCAGCAGTGGGGGGAGTGGGGCCAACGTCCTGACTTTC
d_gene: NA
v_gene: TRBV6-1
j_gene: TRBJ2-6
abundance: NA

CDR3aa: CASSLDRAYEAFF
CDR3nt: TGTGCCAGCAGTCTAGACAGGGCCTATGAAGCTTTCTTT
d_gene: TRBD1
v_gene: TRBV28
j_gene: TRBJ1-1
abundance: NA

CDR3aa: CASSGRDPGVEQFF
CDR3nt: TGCGCCAGCAGTGGCCGGGACCCCGGGGTGGAGCAGTTCTTC
d_gene: NA
v_gene: TRBV10-1
j_gene: TRBJ2-1
abundance: NA

CDR3aa: CASTPQGQNTEAFF
CDR3nt: TGTGCCAGTACGCCCCAGGGTCAAAACACTGAAGCTTTCTTT
d_gene: NA
v_gene: TRBV2
j_gene: TRBJ1-1
abundance: NA

CDR3aa: CASGTDFQETQYF
CDR3nt: TGTGCCAGCGGTACGGACTTCCAAGAGACCCAGTACTTC
d_gene: NA
v_gene: TRBV7-6
j_gene: TRBJ2-5
abundance: NA

CDR3aa: CASSGLAGGPRGSYEQYF
CDR3nt: TGTGCCAGCTCAGGCCTAGCGGGAGGCCCTCGAGGCTCCTACGAGCAGTACTTC
d_gene: TRBD2
v_gene: TRBV18
j_gene: TRBJ2-7
abundance: NA

CDR3aa: CSVIPDTYNEQFF
CDR3nt: TGCAGCGTTATTCCGGACACCTACAATGAGCAGTTCTTC
d_gene: NA
v_gene: TRBV29-1
j_gene: TRBJ2-1
abundance: NA

CDR3aa: CASRYSGANVLTF
CDR3nt: TGTGCCAGCAGATACTCTGGGGCCAACGTCCTGACTTTC
d_gene: NA
v_gene: TRBV6-5
j_gene: TRBJ2-6
abundance: NA

CDR3aa: CASSSDLGGPTKGYTF
CDR3nt: TGTGCCAGCAGCTCCGACCTAGGGGGGCCTACTAAAGGCTACACCTTC
d_gene: NA
v_gene: TRBV7-6
j_gene: TRBJ1-2
abundance: NA

CDR3aa: CASSDGGYDNQPQHF
CDR3nt: TGTGCCAGCAGTGACGGAGGGTACGATAATCAGCCCCAGCATTTT
d_gene: NA
v_gene: TRBV2
j_gene: TRBJ1-5
abundance: NA

CDR3aa: CSVGLADISYNEQFF
CDR3nt: TGCAGCGTCGGACTAGCGGACATCTCCTACAATGAGCAGTTCTTC
d_gene: TRBD2
v_gene: TRBV29-1
j_gene: TRBJ2-1
abundance: NA

CDR3aa: CASSKADENGYTF
CDR3nt: TGTGCCAGCAGCAAAGCCGACGAAAATGGCTACACCTTC
d_gene: NA
v_gene: TRBV28
j_gene: TRBJ1-2
abundance: NA

CDR3aa: CASSIRGVGSTDTQYF
CDR3nt: TGTGCCAGTAGTATCCGTGGGGTGGGGAGTACAGATACGCAGTATTTT
d_gene: NA
v_gene: TRBV19
j_gene: TRBJ2-3
abundance: NA

CDR3aa: CASSAGIVMVEAFF
CDR3nt: TGTGCCAGCAGCGCCGGGATAGTGATGGTTGAGGCTTTCTTT
d_gene: NA
v_gene: TRBV2
j_gene: TRBJ1-1
abundance: NA